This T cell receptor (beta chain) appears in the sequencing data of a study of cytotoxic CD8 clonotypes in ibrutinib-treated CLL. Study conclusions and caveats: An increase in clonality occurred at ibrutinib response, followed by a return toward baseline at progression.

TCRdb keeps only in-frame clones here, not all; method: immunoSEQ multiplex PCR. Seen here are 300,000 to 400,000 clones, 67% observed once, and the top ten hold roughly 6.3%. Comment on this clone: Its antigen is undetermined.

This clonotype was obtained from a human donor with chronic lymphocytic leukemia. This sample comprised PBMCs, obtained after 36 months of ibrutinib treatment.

DNA for the CDR3: TGCAGCGTTGACCCGGGGGCCGGTGAGCAGTACTTC. Translated: CSVDPGAGEQYF. The chain combines TRBV29-1 with TRBJ2-7, with D possibly being TRBD1 or TRBD2 (6 bases each). The V and J ends lost 3 bases and 7 bases respectively, with 13 bases between them. CDR1 is SQVTM and CDR2 is ANQGSEA in the germline V gene. This CDR3 region has 12 residues.